Each of the 15 T cell receptor beta chains below was sequenced from the same sample in a study of CXCR4 blockade with PD-1 therapy in pancreatic cancer. Only in-frame clones appear in the TCRdb table, and some are missing; sequencing was by immunoSEQ multiplex PCR. The table includes 15,000 to 20,000 clones, 72% detected once. Sequenced sample: tumor tissue. The origin of the receptors is a human donor with pancreatic ductal adenocarcinoma.

J is TRBJ1-1 and V is TRBV19; D may be TRBD1 (6 bases). V was trimmed by 3 bases and J by 7 bases, leaving 21 bases between them. Germline loops: CDR1 LNHDA, CDR2 SQIVND (reference sequence). This CDR3 region has 16 residues. CDR3 nucleotide sequence: TGTGCCAGTAGTATGCGGATATTAAGGGGGGACCTTGAAGCTTTCTTT. It yields the protein CASSMRILRGDLEAFF.

The chain joins TRBV19 to TRBJ2-3; D call uncertain. CDR3 size: 14 residues. V shed 2 bases and J shed 0 bases, with 6 bases lying between them. Germline-derived CDR1 and CDR2 are LNHDA and SQIVND (reference sequence). CDR3 in DNA: TGTGCCAGTAGTATACTCGACAGCACAGATACGCAGTATTTT. Protein: CASSILDSTDTQYF.

This clone was recorded only once. The gene calls are TRBV19 and TRBJ2-1; D may be TRBD1 (5 bases). Per the germline V gene, CDR1 is LNHDA and CDR2 is SQIVND (reference sequence). With 2 bases removed from V and 2 bases from J, the gap between germline ends came to 13 bases. This CDR3 is 16 amino acids long. The CDR3 reads CASSIRTAGTYNEQFF. The CDR3 region has the DNA TGTGCCAGTAGTATAAGAACGGCAGGGACCTACAATGAGCAGTTCTTC.

The chain is built from TRBV11-3 and TRBJ1-4; possibly TRBD1 for D (5 bases). CDR1 and CDR2 from the germline V gene are SGHNT and YENEEA. This CDR3 region has 14 residues. Trimming pared 5 bases from V and 5 bases from J, leaving 12 bases between. The CDR3 protein is CASSRTEGNEKLFF. CDR3 bases: TGTGCCAGCAGCAGAACAGAGGGGAATGAAAAACTGTTTTTT.

The chain is built from TRBV5-1 and TRBJ2-7; D is unresolved. The CDR3 has 15 amino acids. Between the trimmed V and J ends, which lost 0 bases and 0 bases, there was a span of 10 bases. Germline values: CDR1 SGHRS, CDR2 YFSETQ. The CDR3 coding sequence is TGCGCCAGCAGCTTGGCCCAAACGGGCTCCTACGAGCAGTACTTC. It translates to CASSLAQTGSYEQYF.

The gene calls are TRBV29-1 and TRBJ2-1; a weak D match, TRBD2 (5 bases). This CDR3 spans 12 amino acids. Germline V gene data show CDR1 as SQVTM and CDR2 as ANQGSEA. The ends were cut back, 7 bases at V and 0 bases at J, with 7 bases in the middle. Here the CDR3 reads CSARGSYNEQFF. Written as DNA, the CDR3 is TGCAGCGCTCGGGGCTCCTACAATGAGCAGTTCTTC.

This clone was picked up a small number of times. The chain recombines TRBV28 with TRBJ2-7; 10 nucleotides align to TRBD2. The V segment lost 6 bases and the J segment 2 bases; nucleotides outside the gene matches: 7. This CDR3 contains 15 residues. Germline V lookup: CDR1 MDHEN, CDR2 SYDVKM. The CDR3 loop reads CASSQTSGLTYEQYF. DNA of the CDR3: TGTGCCAGCAGCCAGACTAGCGGGTTAACCTACGAGCAGTACTTC.

The rearrangement links TRBV28 to TRBJ1-3; possible D gene TRBD1, 6 bases. Germline V lookup: CDR1 MDHEN, CDR2 SYDVKM. V lost 4 bases, J lost 5 bases, and 15 bases lay in between. The CDR3 is made up of 15 amino acids. The CDR3 DNA is TGTGCCAGCAGTTCCCTCGGGGGGCGAAGAAACACCATATATTTT. This sequence encodes CASSSLGGRRNTIYF.

The chain couples TRBV30 to TRBJ1-6, with D maybe TRBD1 (6 bases). This CDR3 contains 14 residues. From germline, CDR1 is GTSNPN and CDR2 SVGIG (reference sequence). With 3 bases removed from V and 8 bases from J, the gap between germline ends came to 14 bases. The CDR3 sequence: CAWSLGGVDSPLHF. CDR3 bases: TGTGCCTGGAGCCTAGGGGGAGTTGATTCACCCCTCCACTTT.

This clone was seen more than once but under ten times. This rearrangement joins TRBV2 to TRBJ2-7; D might be TRBD1 (5 bases). Germline V gives CDR1 SNHLY, CDR2 FYNNEI. The CDR3 has 14 residues. Trimming stripped 6 bases from V and 0 bases from J, with 12 bases between. The CDR3 nucleotides are TGTGCCAGCAGCGACGCAAGGGGCTCCTACGAGCAGTACTTC. Protein product: CASSDARGSYEQYF.

The V call is TRBV28, the J call TRBJ1-3, with D tentatively TRBD1 (5 bases). This CDR3 has 14 amino acids. Per germline, CDR1 MDHEN and CDR2 SYDVKM. V was cut by 8 bases and J by 6 bases, with 17 bases left in between. The CDR3 nucleotides are TGTGCCAGCTGGGGCAGGTTGGGGGAAAACACCATATATTTT. It translates to CASWGRLGENTIYF.

This chain connects TRBV28 to TRBJ2-7; D perhaps matches TRBD2 (6 bases). Germline values: CDR1 MDHEN, CDR2 SYDVKM. The V gene lost 5 bases and the J gene lost 3 bases, with 17 bases spanning the gap. The CDR3 totals 15 residues. CDR3 bases: TGTGCCAGCAGTGTAAGGGCTGGCGGGATCTACGAGCAGTACTTC. Translating gives CASSVRAGGIYEQYF.

The V gene is TRBV18, the J gene TRBJ2-7, with 7 bases matching TRBD2. After removal of 4 bases from V and 5 bases from J, the junction contained 11 bases not matched to a gene. The germline CDR1 and CDR2 sequences are KGHSH and LQKENI. This CDR3 has 15 amino acids. CDR3: CASSRAGLSIHEQYF. Here the CDR3 DNA reads TGTGCCAGCTCACGGGCGGGACTAAGTATTCACGAGCAGTACTTC.

The chain employs TRBV28 and TRBJ2-3, with D perhaps being TRBD1 or TRBD2 (5 bases each). This CDR3 has 17 amino acids. Trimming cost V 10 bases and J 0 bases, with 23 bases left between them. In germline, CDR1 is MDHEN, CDR2 SYDVKM. CDR3 sequence reads: CAIGDPSRSPSTDTQYF. As DNA, the CDR3 is TGTGCCATTGGGGACCCGTCCCGAAGTCCTAGCACAGATACGCAGTATTTT.

The chain has TRBV11-3 and TRBJ2-2, with D possibly matching TRBD2 (5 bases). Germline CDR1 and CDR2: SGHNT and YENEEA. Trimming removed 4 bases from V and 6 bases from J, with 15 bases in between. This CDR3 comprises 15 residues. Written as DNA, the CDR3 is TGTGCCAGCAGCTGGGTTTCGGAGGCGGCCGGGGAGCTGTTTTTT. Translated, it gives CASSWVSEAAGELFF.